Listed below are T cell receptor beta chains from one sample, sequenced in a study of blood T cell repertoires in COVID-19. The data were produced by immunoSEQ multiplex PCR, yet TCRdb's version contains in-frame clones alone and is incomplete. This sample has 300,000 to 350,000 clones, with around 88% found just once. Sequencing was performed on peripheral blood. The receptors come from a man aged 25 to 40 with active or convalescent COVID-19. Both conserved end residues are part of each CDR3. The D gene is left open where the match is weak. For some rows the clone size is stated as once, few or many, or as a class when expanded; others skip it.

cdr3_nt cdr3_aa clone_size d_call j_call v_call
TGTGCCAGCAGCTTAGTCCGGGGAAAGAACACTGAAGCTTTCTTT CASSLVRGKNTEAFF NA NA TRBJ1-1 TRBV7-9
TGTGCCAGCAGCTTACTAGCGGTCTACCTAGACGAGCAGTTCTTC CASSLLAVYLDEQFF NA TRBD2 TRBJ2-1 TRBV7-9
TGTGCCACCAGCAGAGTTGGACTAGCGGGCTCCTACAATGAGCAGTTCTTC CATSRVGLAGSYNEQFF NA TRBD2 TRBJ2-1 TRBV15
TGTGCCAGCAGTGTAAGGGGTTCGTCCTACGAGCAGTACTTC CASSVRGSSYEQYF NA NA TRBJ2-7 TRBV2
TGTGCCAGCAGCTCCCGGTTGTCTTCGCTGTATGGCTACACCTTC CASSSRLSSLYGYTF NA NA TRBJ1-2 TRBV7-2
TGTGCCAGCAGCTTAGCGGCCCAGAGGGCCCAAGAGACCCAGTACTTC CASSLAAQRAQETQYF NA NA TRBJ2-5 TRBV7-2
TGTGCCAGCAGCTTTTTGCAGGGGGCGATTTCTTTCTTT CASSFLQGAISFF NA TRBD1 TRBJ1-1 TRBV7-9
TGTGCCAGCAGCTTTCTAGCGGGGCCTCGGAACGAGCAGTACTTC CASSFLAGPRNEQYF NA TRBD2 TRBJ2-7 TRBV7-2
TGCAGCGTTGAAGACCAGGGGGGTCCCTACAATGAGCAGTTCTTC CSVEDQGGPYNEQFF NA NA TRBJ2-1 TRBV29-1
TGTGCCAGCAGCCCGGGGGGGGGCCAAGAGACCCAGTACTTC CASSPGGGQETQYF NA TRBD2 TRBJ2-5 TRBV7-9
TGTGCCAGCAGCTTGGGGGGCCCCAGCACCGGGGAGCTGTTTTTT CASSLGGPSTGELFF NA NA TRBJ2-2 TRBV5-4
TGTGCCAGCAACCTCCTTTCCGGGACAGGGGCCTCCGAGCAGTACTTC CASNLLSGTGASEQYF NA TRBD1 TRBJ2-7 TRBV6-6
TGTGCCAGCAGTGTGTCCGGGTTTCCTAACTATGGCTACACCTTC CASSVSGFPNYGYTF NA NA TRBJ1-2 TRBV2
TGTGCCAGCACCCGGACAGGTGTTAACACTGAAGCTTTCTTT CASTRTGVNTEAFF once TRBD1 TRBJ1-1 TRBV4-2
TGCGCCAGCAGCCAAGATGATCGCAGGGCCCAAGAGACCCAGTACTTC CASSQDDRRAQETQYF NA NA TRBJ2-5 TRBV4-1
TGTGCCAGCAGTTTTTTAAGACAGGGGATCGTCGCCGGGGAGCTGTTTTTT CASSFLRQGIVAGELFF NA TRBD1 TRBJ2-2 TRBV7-9
TGTGCCAGCTCACCACCGGGGACAGGGTTAGCCAAAAACATTCAGTACTTC CASSPPGTGLAKNIQYF NA TRBD1 TRBJ2-4 TRBV18
TGTGCCAGCAGCGACGGGACACCGAATTCACCCCTCCACTTT CASSDGTPNSPLHF NA NA TRBJ1-6 TRBV9
TGTGCCAGCAGGCCACAGGGGATGAACACTGAAGCTTTCTTT CASRPQGMNTEAFF NA TRBD1 TRBJ1-1 TRBV7-2
TGCGCCAGCAGCCAAGATAACTGGAGGGAGCAGTTCTTC CASSQDNWREQFF NA NA TRBJ2-1 TRBV4-3
TGTGCCAGTAGTCCCAGACAGGGAAAGCAGTACTTC CASSPRQGKQYF NA TRBD1 TRBJ2-7 TRBV19
TGTGCCAGCAGCAGGGGGACCGGGACTAAGGACACCGGGGAGCTGTTTTTT CASSRGTGTKDTGELFF NA NA TRBJ2-2 TRBV21-1
TGTGCCAGCAGCGTAGTTTCAGCGGGGGTAGGCGGGGAGCTGTTTTTT CASSVVSAGVGGELFF NA TRBD2 TRBJ2-2 TRBV9
TGTGCCAGCAGCCGGACAGAGTCTCGTGGCTACACCTTC CASSRTESRGYTF NA NA TRBJ1-2 TRBV7-9
TGTGCCAGCAGCCTCCGGGGGGTTCAGCCCCAGCATTTT CASSLRGVQPQHF NA NA TRBJ1-5 TRBV12-3/TRBV12-4
TGCAGCCTTAAGATTTCCCAGGGGGATACGCAGTATTTT CSLKISQGDTQYF NA NA TRBJ2-3 TRBV29-1
TGTGCCAGCTCACTGGGGCAGAATGAAAAACTGTTTTTT CASSLGQNEKLFF few NA TRBJ1-4 TRBV18
TGTGCCAGCTCCCGGACAGGGCCCACTGAAGCTTTCTTT CASSRTGPTEAFF NA TRBD1 TRBJ1-1 TRBV6-6
TGTGCCAGCTCACCGGGACTAGGGGATAATGAGCAGTTCTTC CASSPGLGDNEQFF NA TRBD2 TRBJ2-1 TRBV18
TGCGCCAGCAGCCCAGCAGGGGGTCTTGGCTACACCTTC CASSPAGGLGYTF once TRBD1 TRBJ1-2 TRBV4-3
TGTGCCAGCAGCTTAGTTAGCCAGGGTGGGACAGATACGCAGTATTTT CASSLVSQGGTDTQYF NA NA TRBJ2-3 TRBV7-2
TGTGCCAGCAGTTTATCGTGGAGGGGAGGGATAGCCAACACTGAAGCTTTCTTT CASSLSWRGGIANTEAFF few NA TRBJ1-1 TRBV27
TGTGCCAGCAGTCGTCCGGGGACCGGGGAGCTGTTTTTT CASSRPGTGELFF NA NA TRBJ2-2 TRBV6-5
TGTGCCAGCAGCCAGAGAGGGCCGGGGGAGCAGTTCTTC CASSQRGPGEQFF NA NA TRBJ2-1 TRBV3-1/TRBV3-2
TGTGCCACTGGACTTCCCCTCCACTTT CATGLPLHF few NA TRBJ1-6 TRBV10-3
TGTGCCAGCATCCCTTCCTGGGACAGGGGTATTAGCCAAAATGAAAAACTGTTTTTT CASIPSWDRGISQNEKLFF NA TRBD1 TRBJ1-4 TRBV28
TGCAGCGTTCGGACAGGGTACGATGGAAACACCATATATTTT CSVRTGYDGNTIYF NA TRBD1 TRBJ1-3 TRBV29-1
TGTGCCAGCAGTCCAGGGGTCCGGCCCCAGCATTTT CASSPGVRPQHF NA NA TRBJ1-5 TRBV2
TGTGCTAGTGGTTTGGTACGGGGAGGCTCCCTCTATGGCTACACCTTC CASGLVRGGSLYGYTF NA NA TRBJ1-2 TRBV12-5
TGTGCCAGCAGTTTTCCAGCGGGGGGCACAGATACGCAGTATTTT CASSFPAGGTDTQYF NA TRBD2 TRBJ2-3 TRBV28
TGTGCCAGCAGCTTAGCCCACGCGAGCTCTGGAAACACCATATATTTT CASSLAHASSGNTIYF NA NA TRBJ1-3 TRBV7-2
TGTGCCAGCAGTTACAGAGGGGGATGGGAGACCCAGTACTTC CASSYRGGWETQYF few NA TRBJ2-5 TRBV6-5
TGTGCCTGGAGTGGAGGGTTTAGCAATCAGCCCCAGCATTTT CAWSGGFSNQPQHF NA NA TRBJ1-5 TRBV30
TGTGCCAGCAGCGCGCTCGTACGGGAAAAACTGTTTTTT CASSALVREKLFF NA NA TRBJ1-4 TRBV5-5
TGTGCCAGCAGCCCCCCTAGAGTGCAGACGGGTGAGCAGTTCTTC CASSPPRVQTGEQFF NA NA TRBJ2-1 TRBV11-3
TGCGCCAGCGCCCCTGGGGACAGGGGTTTTGAAAAACTGTTTTTT CASAPGDRGFEKLFF NA TRBD1 TRBJ1-4 TRBV5-1
TGTGCCAGTAGTAACCCGGCAGGATCCAATCAGCCCCAGCATTTT CASSNPAGSNQPQHF few NA TRBJ1-5 TRBV19
TGTGCCAGCAGCCCCCGGTGGGGAGGCACTGAAGCTTTCTTT CASSPRWGGTEAFF NA NA TRBJ1-1 TRBV5-8
TGCGCCAGCAGCCCCGAGAGCGGGGGAATCTATGGCTACACCTTC CASSPESGGIYGYTF few NA TRBJ1-2 TRBV4-1
TGTGCCAGCAGCTCCGGGGTAGCGGGAGGCACAGATACGCAGTATTTT CASSSGVAGGTDTQYF NA TRBD2 TRBJ2-3 TRBV7-6
TGTGCCAGTAGTCCCGCCGGGTTTAGTGAAAAACTGTTTTTT CASSPAGFSEKLFF NA NA TRBJ1-4 TRBV19
TGTGCGACCGACAGGGCCTATAATTCACCCCTCCACTTT CATDRAYNSPLHF NA TRBD1 TRBJ1-6 TRBV30
TGCGCCAGCAGCCACGGGACAGGGAGTCCCTATGGCTACACCTTC CASSHGTGSPYGYTF NA TRBD1 TRBJ1-2 TRBV5-1
TGTGCCAGCAGGCCGGTGACTAGCGGGGGGGATACGCAGTATTTT CASRPVTSGGDTQYF NA TRBD2 TRBJ2-3 TRBV6-5